A selection of T cell receptor beta chains follows, all from one sample in a study of CD8 T cells in Susac syndrome. Via MiXCR, TCRdb re-called the immunoSEQ multiplex PCR reads, giving one row per CDR3 protein. The sample records about 130,000 distinct CDR3 sequences, about 90% being singletons. The sequencing input was CD8+ T cells from PBMCs. The receptor set was obtained from a human donor with multiple sclerosis. Each CDR3 is given with its conserved first and last residue. Each record gives: D gene, J gene, V gene, clone size, CDR3 DNA, CDR3 protein. A D gene is named only where the DNA matches it firmly. Only part of the rows carry a size: once, few, many, or a class if the clone is expanded.

NA | TRBJ1-5 | TRBV16 | once | TGTGCCAGCAGCCAATCGTATCAGCCCCAGCATTTT | CASSQSYQPQHF
TRBD2 | TRBJ2-1 | TRBV30 | NA | TGTGCCTGGAGTGTAGGAGCGGGGGGGGTGGAGTTCTTC | CAWSVGAGGVEFF
NA | TRBJ2-7 | TRBV25-1 | NA | TGTGCCAGCAGTGAATTAGGAGAGACCTACGAGCAGTACTTC | CASSELGETYEQYF
NA | TRBJ2-7 | TRBV9 | NA | TGTGCCAGCAGCGGGGGACCAGCGCCCACCTACGAGCAGTACTTC | CASSGGPAPTYEQYF
NA | TRBJ2-4 | TRBV4-3 | NA | TGCGCCAGCAGCCAAGATGGTTCCGGGGAGGAAAACATTCAGTACTTC | CASSQDGSGEENIQYF
NA | TRBJ1-4 | TRBV4-1 | NA | TGCGCCAGCAGCCCCTCCTCCCAGGGGAATGAAAAACTGTTTTTT | CASSPSSQGNEKLFF
NA | TRBJ2-7 | TRBV7-9 | once | TGTGCCAGCAGCTTAGTCGCGGGACTTAGCTCCTACGAGCAGTACTTC | CASSLVAGLSSYEQYF
NA | TRBJ2-7 | TRBV7-9 | few | TGTGCCAGCAGCCGTAAAGACTTGGTCTACGAGCAGTACTTC | CASSRKDLVYEQYF
NA | TRBJ2-7 | TRBV6-2/TRBV6-3 | NA | TGTGCCAGCACCCCAGGGGCCTACGAGCAGTACTTC | CASTPGAYEQYF
TRBD1 | TRBJ2-7 | TRBV27 | NA | TGTGCCAGCAGACCCAGGACAGGGGGCGCGAACTACGAGCAGTACTTC | CASRPRTGGANYEQYF
NA | TRBJ1-1 | TRBV20-1 | once | TGCAGTGCTAGCCTTGGGAACACTGAAGCTTTCTTT | CSASLGNTEAFF
NA | TRBJ2-2 | TRBV11-2 | NA | TGTGCCAGCAGCTTATCCTTCCGCCGGGGTGGCACCGGGGAGCTGTTTTTT | CASSLSFRRGGTGELFF
NA | TRBJ2-1 | TRBV29-1 | once | TGCAGCGTTGAGCAGCTTGCTGAACGGTATGAGCAGTTCTTC | CSVEQLAERYEQFF
NA | TRBJ2-1 | TRBV7-9 | NA | TGTGCCAGCAGCTTAGTCGGCGGGTCAAGCTCCTACAATGAGCAGTTCTTC | CASSLVGGSSSYNEQFF
NA | TRBJ1-1 | TRBV19 | NA | TGTGCCAGTAGACGAAACAGGGCCCAATTGATCGACACTGAAGCTTTCTTT | CASRRNRAQLIDTEAFF
TRBD1 | TRBJ1-6 | TRBV30 | NA | TGTGCCTGGAGTGTACCGAGGACAGGGGGTGACTCACCCCTCCACTTT | CAWSVPRTGGDSPLHF
TRBD2 | TRBJ2-1 | TRBV12-3/TRBV12-4 | NA | TGTGCCAGCAGTCCTAGAGGGACTAGTCTCGGTGAGCAGTTCTTC | CASSPRGTSLGEQFF
NA | TRBJ1-2 | TRBV3-1 | NA | TGTGCCAGCAGGCCAACTGATAACTATGGCTACACCTTC | CASRPTDNYGYTF
NA | TRBJ1-1 | TRBV5-1 | few | TGCGCCAGCAGCTTAGGGGGATCCACTGAAGCTTTCTTT | CASSLGGSTEAFF
NA | TRBJ2-2 | TRBV7-9 | once | TGTGCCAGCAGCTTATTTCGGGGCCTCGTGGGGGCCGGGGAGCTGTTTTTT | CASSLFRGLVGAGELFF
NA | TRBJ1-5 | TRBV9 | NA | TGTGCCAGCAGCGTAGAGGGTCGTAGTGTTCAGCCCCAGCATTTT | CASSVEGRSVQPQHF
NA | TRBJ1-2 | TRBV4-1 | NA | TGCGCCAGCAGCCAAGGATCAGCGTCGGGTAGCTATGGCTACACCTTC | CASSQGSASGSYGYTF
NA | TRBJ2-2 | TRBV3-1 | NA | TGTGCCAGCAGCCAAGATCATTGGGCCAACACCGGGGAGCTGTTTTTT | CASSQDHWANTGELFF
NA | TRBJ1-5 | TRBV6-2/TRBV6-3 | NA | TGTGCCAGCAGTTACCTCGCGGATCAGCCCCAGCATTTT | CASSYLADQPQHF
NA | TRBJ2-7 | TRBV5-1 | NA | TGCGCCAGCAGCTTGGGACCGGCCTACCCAGGGTACTTC | CASSLGPAYPGYF
NA | TRBJ1-2 | TRBV29-1 | once | TGCAGCGTTCACAGCAGGGGCTATGGCTACACCTTC | CSVHSRGYGYTF
NA | TRBJ2-1 | TRBV2 | NA | TGTGCCAGCACCGAGGTAGGGTCCCCCGTTTATGAGCAGTTCTTC | CASTEVGSPVYEQFF
NA | TRBJ2-3 | TRBV28 | NA | TGTGCCACCATTTACACAGATACGCAGTATTTT | CATIYTDTQYF
TRBD1 | TRBJ2-7 | TRBV27 | NA | TGTGCCAGCAGTATCACAGGGGGCAGCTCCTACGAGCAGTACTTC | CASSITGGSSYEQYF
NA | TRBJ2-5 | TRBV14 | NA | TGTGCCAGCAGCCCCACGGGGCTACGGGAGACCCAGTACTTC | CASSPTGLRETQYF
NA | TRBJ2-6 | TRBV27 | NA | TGTGCCAGCCTTGGGGGCGGTGGGGCCAACGTCCTGACTTTC | CASLGGGGANVLTF
NA | TRBJ1-1 | TRBV28 | NA | TGTGCCAGCAGTTCCCGGGGATTTGGGGCTGAAGCTTTCTTT | CASSSRGFGAEAFF
TRBD1 | TRBJ2-5 | TRBV27 | NA | TGTGCCAGCAGGTTTACTTCCGGGACAGGGTGGACCCAGTACTTC | CASRFTSGTGWTQYF
NA | TRBJ1-2 | TRBV21-1 | NA | TGTGCCAGCAGCAGGCTCGCAGGGGGCCACGAGTATGGCTACACCTTC | CASSRLAGGHEYGYTF
NA | TRBJ1-1 | TRBV19 | NA | TGTGCCAGTAGTATGGTCCCGGACGGGTTAAACACTGAAGCTTTCTTT | CASSMVPDGLNTEAFF
NA | TRBJ1-3 | TRBV28 | NA | TGTGCCAGCAGAACGGGACACTCTTCTGGAAACACCATATATTTT | CASRTGHSSGNTIYF
NA | TRBJ1-2 | TRBV5-6 | NA | TGTGCCAGCAGCTCTGGGGTTGACTATGGCTACACCTTC | CASSSGVDYGYTF
NA | TRBJ2-6 | TRBV6-5 | NA | TGTGCCAGCAGTTCTCCGGGACTTCTATCTGGGGCCAACGTCCTGACTTTC | CASSSPGLLSGANVLTF
NA | TRBJ1-2 | TRBV6-1 | NA | TGTGCCAGCAGCATGTCAATCTGGGGGCGGAGGTATGGCTACACCTTC | CASSMSIWGRRYGYTF
NA | TRBJ1-2 | TRBV7-9 | NA | TGTGCCAGCAGCTTAGCGGGGGAAGGCTACACCTTC | CASSLAGEGYTF
NA | TRBJ1-5 | TRBV20-1 | NA | TGCAGTGCGGAGGGTGGCGGCCCCGTCAGTCAGCCCCAGCATTTT | CSAEGGGPVSQPQHF
TRBD2 | TRBJ2-1 | TRBV10-3 | NA | TGTGCCATCAGCCCCGGACTAGCGGGAGGTGATGAGCAGTTCTTC | CAISPGLAGGDEQFF